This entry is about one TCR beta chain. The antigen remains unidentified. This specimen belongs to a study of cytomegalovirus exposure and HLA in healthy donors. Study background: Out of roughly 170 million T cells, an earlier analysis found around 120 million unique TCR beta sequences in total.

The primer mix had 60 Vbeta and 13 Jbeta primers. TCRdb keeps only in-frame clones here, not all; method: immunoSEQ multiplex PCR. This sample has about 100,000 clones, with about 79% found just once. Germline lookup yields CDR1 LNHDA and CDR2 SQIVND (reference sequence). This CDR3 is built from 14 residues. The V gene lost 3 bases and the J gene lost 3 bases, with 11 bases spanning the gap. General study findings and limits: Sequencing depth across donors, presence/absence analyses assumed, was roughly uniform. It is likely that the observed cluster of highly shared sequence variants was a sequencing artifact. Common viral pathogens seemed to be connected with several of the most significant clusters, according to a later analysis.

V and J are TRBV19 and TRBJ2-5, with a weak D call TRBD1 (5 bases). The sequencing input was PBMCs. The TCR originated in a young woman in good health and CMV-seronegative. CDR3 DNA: TGTGCCAGTAGTATGCCGACAGTAGAAGAGACCCAGTACTTC. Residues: CASSMPTVEETQYF.